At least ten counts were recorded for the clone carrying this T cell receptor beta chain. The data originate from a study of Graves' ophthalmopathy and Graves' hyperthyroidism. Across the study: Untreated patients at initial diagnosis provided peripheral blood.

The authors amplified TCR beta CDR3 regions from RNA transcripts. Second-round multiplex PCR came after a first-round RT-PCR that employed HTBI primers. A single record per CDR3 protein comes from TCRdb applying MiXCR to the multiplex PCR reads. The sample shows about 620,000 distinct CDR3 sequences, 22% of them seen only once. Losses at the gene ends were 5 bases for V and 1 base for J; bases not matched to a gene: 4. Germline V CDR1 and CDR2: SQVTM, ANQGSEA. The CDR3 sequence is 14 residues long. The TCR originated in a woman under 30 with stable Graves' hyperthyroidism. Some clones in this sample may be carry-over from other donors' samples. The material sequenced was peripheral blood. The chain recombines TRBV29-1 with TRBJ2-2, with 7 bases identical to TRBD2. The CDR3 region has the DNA TGCAGCGTTCCTAGCGGAGGGAACACCGGGGAGCTGTTTTTT. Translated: CSVPSGGNTGELFF.